The 26 T cell receptor gamma chains reported below all come from one sample, sequenced in a study of fetal and pediatric gammadelta thymocytes. TCRdb processed the reads again with the CATT caller. The sample contains 600 or so gamma-chain clones, about 1.3% of which appear only once. Specimen: Vgamma9Vdelta2 gamma-delta T cells from the thymus. This sample's subset: sorted CD3+gammadeltaTCR+Vgamma9+Vdelta2+ thymocytes. The receptor set was obtained from a child who underwent cardiac surgery and was recorded as healthy.

This clone was counted between two and nine times. The amino acid sequence in TCRdb belongs to a much larger clone and departs from this DNA's translation at residue 3, likely a sequencing read error; the sequence shown is translated from the DNA. The chain joins TRGV4 to TRGJP1. This CDR3 is built from 16 residues. CDR1 and CDR2 (germline): EGSTGY, YDSYTSSV. The CDR3, as DNA: TGTGCCGCCTGGGATGGGCCCCACACCACTGGTTGGTTCAAGATATTT. This sequence encodes CAAWDGPHTTGWFKIF.

This clone was picked up a small number of times. It may be a read error: a sequence one base away is much more abundant. This chain links TRGV9 with TRGJ1 or TRGJ2. CDR1 and CDR2 from the germline V gene are GITISATS and ISYDGTV (reference sequence). The CDR3 has 13 residues. This CDR3 is CALWEGNYYKELF. CDR3 DNA: TGTGCCTTGTGGGAGGGGAATTATTATAAGGAACTCTTT.

Concerning this clone itself: This probably arose from a read error, given a far larger clone one base away. The chain combines TRGV10 with TRGJ1 or TRGJ2. TRGV10 is classed as an ORF, of uncertain function. This CDR3 has 12 amino acids. The V and J ends lost 8 bases and 4 bases, in that order; junction bases with no gene match: 6. The CDR3 nucleotides read TGTGCTGCGTGGACCGGCTATTATAAGAAACTCTTT. It yields the protein CAAWTGYYKKLF.

This clone is large. The J gene is TRGJP2, the V gene TRGV8. The CDR3 is 22 residues long. The V and J ends lost 1 base and 3 bases, in that order; junction bases with no gene match: 26. Germline assignment: CDR1 VENAVY and CDR2 YDSYNSRV. The CDR3 DNA follows: TGTGCCACCTGGGATAGAGGGGTAAACAAAGATGCAGGCAATGGTAGTGATTGGATCAAGACGTTT. It is translated as CATWDRGVNKDAGNGSDWIKTF.

Regarding this clone: This may come from a read error, since a much larger clone is one base off. This sequence joins TRGV3 and TRGJ1 or TRGJ2. This CDR3 region has 13 residues. Germline V gives CDR1 VTNTFY, CDR2 YDVSTARD (reference sequence). The CDR3 bases are TGTGCCACCTGGGACGCGAATTATTATAAGAAAATCTTT. It specifies CATWDANYYKKIF.

This clone is large. The chain carries TRGV3 and TRGJP. Germline V lookup: CDR1 VTNTFY, CDR2 YDVSTARD (reference sequence). Unmatched junction bases numbered 1, after V lost 3 bases and J lost 2 bases. CDR3 size: 16 residues. CDR3 nucleotides: TGTGCCACCTGGGACCGGCAAGAGTTGGGCAAAAAAATCAAGGTATTT. It specifies CATWDRQELGKKIKVF.

This clone was observed a handful of times. The protein TCRdb gives is from a much larger clone and does not agree with this DNA's translation at residue 4, likely a read error; the protein shown here comes from the DNA. The chain couples TRGV4 to TRGJ1 or TRGJ2. Here the J gene was assigned by germline matching of the DNA, as TCRdb has none. The CDR3 extends over 16 amino acids. CDR1 EGSTGY and CDR2 YDSYTSSV come from the germline V gene. This chain's CDR3 is CATRDGPSLNYYKKLF. CDR3 nucleotides: TGTGCCACCCGGGATGGGCCCTCTTTGAATTATTATAAGAAACTCTTT.

This clone ranks as large (0.1 to 1%). The V call is TRGV9, the J call TRGJ1 or TRGJ2. The V gene's germline CDR1 is GITISATS and CDR2 ISYDGTV (reference sequence). The V and J ends lost 2 bases and 0 bases, in that order; junction bases with no gene match: 1. The CDR3 runs 13 residues. This CDR3 is CALWEANYYKKLF. The DNA for the CDR3 is TGTGCCTTGTGGGAGGCGAATTATTATAAGAAACTCTTT.

This clone counts as large (0.1 to 1%). This chain links TRGV4 with TRGJ1 or TRGJ2. The junction had 2 bases not matched to a gene; V was cut back by 0 bases and J by 0 bases. CDR3 length: 14 amino acids. Germline V gene lookup returns CDR1 EGSTGY and CDR2 YDSYTSSV. DNA of the CDR3: TGTGCCACCTGGGATGGGCCGAATTATTATAAGAAACTCTTT. This translates into CATWDGPNYYKKLF.

This clone qualifies as medium-sized (0.01 to 0.1%). The chain recombines TRGV9 with TRGJP. The J gene, absent from TCRdb, was called here by matching the DNA to germline. V lost 3 bases and J lost 8; bases outside the gene matches: 1. Germline lookup yields CDR1 GITISATS and CDR2 ISYDGTV (reference sequence). CDR3 length equals 14 residues. Here the CDR3 DNA reads TGTGCCTTGTGGGAGCAGTTGGGCAAAAAAATCAAGGTATTT. Its protein product is CALWEQLGKKIKVF.

The table lists this clone with a few counts. This may arise from a read error, as a much more abundant clone is one base away. The chain combines TRGV9 with TRGJP. Per the germline V gene, CDR1 is GITISATS and CDR2 is ISYDGTV (reference sequence). The length of the CDR3 is 15 residues. CDR3 sequence reads: CASWEVKMGKKIKVF. The CDR3, as DNA: TGTGCCTCGTGGGAGGTTAAGATGGGCAAAAAAATCAAGGTATTT.

About this clone itself: The protein TCRdb gives is from a much larger clone and does not agree with this DNA's translation at residue 6, likely a read error; the protein shown here comes from the DNA. The chain carries TRGV9 and TRGJ1 or TRGJ2. TCRdb supplies no J gene; here it was assigned by aligning the nucleotide sequence to germline. The CDR3 has 16 residues. The junction had 13 bases not matched to a gene; V was cut back by 2 bases and J by 3 bases. Germline values: CDR1 GITISATS, CDR2 ISYDGTV (reference sequence). CDR3 sequence reads: CALWEARRFIYYKKLF. CDR3 in DNA: TGTGCCTTGTGGGAGGCGCGACGCTTCATTTATTATAAGAAACTCTTT.

Relative to its sample, this clone is large. This sequence joins TRGV4 and TRGJ1 or TRGJ2. Germline V CDR1 and CDR2: EGSTGY, YDSYTSSV. The CDR3 length is 12 residues. With 5 bases clipped from V and 11 bases from J, the junction kept 12 bases outside the gene matches. DNA of the CDR3: TGTGCCACCTGGGTTCGTACGGGGGAGAAACTCTTT. Translated, it gives CATWVRTGEKLF.

Judged by abundance, this clone is large. Other nucleotide sequences in the sample specify the same CDR3. This chain links TRGV9 with TRGJP. V was clipped by 0 bases and J by 6 bases; unmatched bases: 2. This CDR3 contains 16 residues. CDR1 is GITISATS, CDR2 ISYDGTV, per germline (reference sequence). CDR3: CALWEVLELGKKIKVF. The CDR3 DNA sequence: TGTGCCTTGTGGGAGGTGTTAGAGTTGGGCAAAAAAATCAAGGTATTT.

This clone showed up just a few times. The chain employs TRGV4 and TRGJ1 or TRGJ2. V trimming: 4 bases; J trimming: 7 bases; junction bases outside the gene matches: 4. Per the germline V gene, CDR1 is EGSTGY and CDR2 is YDSYTSSV. The CDR3 covers 11 residues. The CDR3 reads CATWEYYKKLF. The CDR3 DNA reads as TGTGCCACCTGGGAGTACTATAAGAAACTCTTT.

By share, this clone ranks as large. This sequence joins TRGV9 and TRGJ1 or TRGJ2. The CDR3 covers 12 residues. CDR1 is GITISATS, CDR2 ISYDGTV, per germline (reference sequence). V was pared by 0 bases and J by 12 bases, with 8 bases of the junction left unmatched. CDR3 nucleotide sequence: TGTGCCTTGTGGGAGGTGCACAAGGGGAAACTCTTT. Translating it yields CALWEVHKGKLF.

This clone counts as medium-sized (0.01 to 0.1%). A much bigger clone sits one base away, suggesting this may be a read error. Other DNA sequences from this sample encode an identical CDR3 as well. This chain joins TRGV9 and TRGJP. Germline-derived CDR1 and CDR2 are GITISATS and ISYDGTV (reference sequence). The CDR3 totals 16 residues. J gave up 6 bases and V 0 bases, and 2 bases lay outside the gene matches. CDR3: CALWEVGELGKKIKVF. Written as DNA, the CDR3 is TGTGCCTTGTGGGAGGTGGGAGAGTTGGGCAAAAAAATCAAGGTATTT.

This clone occurred a few times. Given a much more abundant clone one base away, this may be a read error. Within the sample, other DNA sequences also encode this same CDR3. The rearrangement joins TRGV10 to TRGJ1 or TRGJ2. TRGV10 is identified as an open reading frame with a role that is uncertain. The CDR3 is 12 residues long. V was pared by 12 bases and J by 8 bases, with 14 bases of the junction left unmatched. The CDR3 bases are TGTGCTGCATGGGATTATTTAAATAAGAAACTCTTT. This encodes CAAWDYLNKKLF.

This clone qualifies as large. The gene calls are TRGV9 and TRGJP. The trim removed 2 bases at V and 4 bases at J, leaving 8 bases unmatched. From germline, CDR1 is GITISATS and CDR2 ISYDGTV (reference sequence). This CDR3 is 18 amino acids long. As DNA, the CDR3 is TGTGCCTTGTGGGAGGCGCTCACCCAAGAGTTGGGCAAAAAAATCAAGGTATTT. Translation gives CALWEALTQELGKKIKVF.

The chain couples TRGV9 to TRGJ1 or TRGJ2. No J gene is reported in TCRdb; it was inferred here by comparing the DNA with germline. J lost 4 bases, V lost 2 bases, and 2 bases had no gene match. CDR3 length: 12 residues. CDR1 GITISATS and CDR2 ISYDGTV come from the germline V gene (reference sequence). The CDR3 region is CALWEAYYKKLF. As DNA, the CDR3 is TGTGCCTTGTGGGAGGCCTATTATAAGAAACTCTTT.

This clone showed up just a few times. The chain couples TRGV8 to TRGJP2. Germline V gene sequence: CDR1 VENAVY, CDR2 YDSYNSRV. Trimming took 2 bases from V and 10 from J; bases not matched to a gene: 7. CDR3 length: 13 amino acids. CDR3 DNA sequence: TGTGCCACCTGGGATACCACTGGTTGGATCAAGACGTTT. This codes for CATWDTTGWIKTF.

A word on this clone: A far more abundant clone sits one base away, making this likely a read error. The V gene is TRGV10, the J gene TRGJ1 or TRGJ2. TRGV10 is flagged as an ORF with uncertain function. This CDR3 is 13 amino acids long. The CDR3 nucleotides are TGTGCTGCGTGGGCGTCGAATTATTATAAGAATCTCTTT. Encoded protein: CAAWASNYYKNLF.

In this sample, this clone is large. V gene TRGV9 combines with J gene TRGJ1 or TRGJ2. The length of the CDR3 is 15 residues. CDR1 GITISATS and CDR2 ISYDGTV come from the germline V gene (reference sequence). With 2 bases clipped from V and 0 bases from J, the junction kept 7 bases outside the gene matches. Written as DNA, the CDR3 is TGTGCCTTGTGGGAGGCGACTTCGAATTATTATAAGAAACTCTTT. Its translation: CALWEATSNYYKKLF.

This clone was picked up a small number of times. Given a much more abundant clone one base away, this may be a read error. The chain employs TRGV9 and TRGJ1 or TRGJ2. Germline loops: CDR1 GITISATS, CDR2 ISYDGTV (reference sequence). This CDR3 spans 14 amino acids. CDR3 in amino acids: CAVWEGKNYYKKLF. In DNA, the CDR3 is TGTGCCGTGTGGGAGGGAAAAAATTATTATAAGAAACTCTTT.

This clone occurred a few times. A read error is likely here: a far larger clone is one base away. The chain employs TRGV9 and TRGJ1 or TRGJ2. From germline, CDR1 is GITISATS and CDR2 ISYDGTV (reference sequence). The CDR3 is 11 residues long. The CDR3 region is CAFWEENKKLF. The CDR3 nucleotides are TGTGCCTTTTGGGAGGAGAATAAGAAACTCTTT.

This clone qualifies as large. The identical CDR3 is also encoded by other nucleotide sequences in the sample. V and J are TRGV9 and TRGJP. Germline loops: CDR1 GITISATS, CDR2 ISYDGTV (reference sequence). V was clipped by 1 base and J by 6 bases; unmatched bases: 3. The CDR3 consists of 16 residues. CDR3 sequence: CALWEVGELGKKIKVF. CDR3 coding DNA: TGTGCCTTGTGGGAGGTAGGAGAGTTGGGCAAAAAAATCAAGGTATTT.